This is a list of T cell receptor beta chains from one sample in a study of shared clonotypes between healthy human individuals. Some clones are missing from TCRdb's copy, which holds only in-frame ones; the method was immunoSEQ multiplex PCR. The data contain approximately 640,000 clones, 72% of them seen just once; the ten biggest clones take up roughly 1.8%. Material: memory CD4+ T cells sorted from blood. The receptors come from a woman in her 30s in good health. Each CDR3 is given with its conserved first and last residue. D genes are given only for firm matches. A clone size is listed for some rows: how often the clone was seen (once, few, many), or a class if it is expanded.

V gene: TRBV29-1
clone size: -
J gene: TRBJ2-5
D gene: TRBD2
CDR3 DNA: TGCAGCGTTAGGGCGGGAGATGAGACCCAGTACTTC
CDR3 protein: CSVRAGDETQYF

V gene: TRBV19
clone size: few
J gene: TRBJ2-6
D gene: TRBD1
CDR3 DNA: TGTGCCAGTAGTGACAGGGGAGCTGGGGCCAACGTCCTGACTTTC
CDR3 protein: CASSDRGAGANVLTF

V gene: TRBV9
clone size: once
J gene: TRBJ1-2
D gene: -
CDR3 DNA: TGTGCCAGCAGCGTTTCTTATCTGGGATATGGCTACACCTTC
CDR3 protein: CASSVSYLGYGYTF

V gene: TRBV5-1
clone size: few
J gene: TRBJ2-1
D gene: -
CDR3 DNA: TGCGCCAGCAGCTTGGACTATCCTTCCTACAATGAGCAGTTCTTC
CDR3 protein: CASSLDYPSYNEQFF

V gene: TRBV30
clone size: -
J gene: TRBJ2-5
D gene: TRBD1
CDR3 DNA: TGTGCCTGGAGGACAGGGAACCAAGAGACCCAGTACTTC
CDR3 protein: CAWRTGNQETQYF

V gene: TRBV19
clone size: -
J gene: TRBJ2-3
D gene: -
CDR3 DNA: TGTGCCAGTAGTCCGAGGCGGGGACGCTTCGTTTCCACAGATACGCAGTATTTT
CDR3 protein: CASSPRRGRFVSTDTQYF

V gene: TRBV7-9
clone size: -
J gene: TRBJ1-5
D gene: TRBD1
CDR3 DNA: TGTGCCAGCAGCTTGGGGACAGGACGCAATCAGCCCCAGCATTTT
CDR3 protein: CASSLGTGRNQPQHF

V gene: TRBV25-1
clone size: few
J gene: TRBJ2-1
D gene: -
CDR3 DNA: TGTGCCAGCAGTGTCCGCCGAGGGGAATCCTACAATGAGCAGTTCTTC
CDR3 protein: CASSVRRGESYNEQFF

V gene: TRBV4-1
clone size: -
J gene: TRBJ1-4
D gene: -
CDR3 DNA: TGCGCCAGCAGCCAAAGATCCCATGAAAAACTGTTTTTT
CDR3 protein: CASSQRSHEKLFF

V gene: TRBV28
clone size: -
J gene: TRBJ2-1
D gene: TRBD2
CDR3 DNA: TGTGCCAGCAGTCCCGGACCCCAAACCGGGACTAGCGCTTACAATGAGCAGTTCTTC
CDR3 protein: CASSPGPQTGTSAYNEQFF

V gene: TRBV2
clone size: -
J gene: TRBJ2-7
D gene: -
CDR3 DNA: TGTGCCAGCCTCCGGGACACCTACTACGAGCAGTACTTC
CDR3 protein: CASLRDTYYEQYF

V gene: TRBV19
clone size: -
J gene: TRBJ1-5
D gene: -
CDR3 DNA: TGTGCCAGTACCATAGGGTGGGAGGTAAAGGCGCCCCAGCATTTT
CDR3 protein: CASTIGWEVKAPQHF

V gene: TRBV19
clone size: -
J gene: TRBJ2-7
D gene: -
CDR3 DNA: TGTGCCAGTAGTATAACAGGCCAGAGGGCCTACGAGCAGTACTTC
CDR3 protein: CASSITGQRAYEQYF

V gene: TRBV28
clone size: -
J gene: TRBJ2-1
D gene: TRBD2
CDR3 DNA: TGTGCCAGCAGTCCACTAGCGGGAGGGTGGAATGAGCAGTTCTTC
CDR3 protein: CASSPLAGGWNEQFF

V gene: TRBV27
clone size: -
J gene: TRBJ2-2
D gene: TRBD2
CDR3 DNA: TGTGCCAGCAGGGTAGGACTAGCGGGAGGATTGGCCGGGGAGCTGTTTTTT
CDR3 protein: CASRVGLAGGLAGELFF

V gene: TRBV5-4
clone size: few
J gene: TRBJ2-5
D gene: TRBD2
CDR3 DNA: TGTGCCTCGGGACTAGCGGCGCAAGAGACCCAGTACTTC
CDR3 protein: CASGLAAQETQYF

V gene: TRBV19
clone size: -
J gene: TRBJ2-7
D gene: TRBD1
CDR3 DNA: TGTGCCAGTACTAAAACAGGGGGCACCTACGAGCAGTACTTC
CDR3 protein: CASTKTGGTYEQYF

V gene: TRBV19
clone size: -
J gene: TRBJ1-2
D gene: -
CDR3 DNA: TGTGCCAGTAGTCTCCTTGGCAGCTATGGCTACACCTTC
CDR3 protein: CASSLLGSYGYTF

V gene: TRBV5-1
clone size: -
J gene: TRBJ2-3
D gene: -
CDR3 DNA: TGCGCCAGCAGCTGGACCGGGACAAAAGATACGCAGTATTTT
CDR3 protein: CASSWTGTKDTQYF

V gene: TRBV18
clone size: -
J gene: TRBJ1-1
D gene: TRBD1
CDR3 DNA: TGTGCCAGCTCACCGCTCGACAGGGTAAACACTGAAGCTTTCTTT
CDR3 protein: CASSPLDRVNTEAFF

V gene: TRBV19
clone size: -
J gene: TRBJ1-5
D gene: -
CDR3 DNA: TGTGCCAGTTTTGACCCGGGGCTCAATCAGCCCCAGCATTTT
CDR3 protein: CASFDPGLNQPQHF

V gene: TRBV28
clone size: -
J gene: TRBJ1-1
D gene: -
CDR3 DNA: TGTGCCAGCAGTTTCCCCCTGGGGGGGGGTCCCAGTAACACTGAAGCTTTCTTT
CDR3 protein: CASSFPLGGGPSNTEAFF

V gene: TRBV30
clone size: -
J gene: TRBJ2-1
D gene: -
CDR3 DNA: TGTGCCTGGAGTCTCCTGAATGAGCAGTTCTTC
CDR3 protein: CAWSLLNEQFF

V gene: TRBV19
clone size: few
J gene: TRBJ2-1
D gene: -
CDR3 DNA: TGTGCCAGTAGTGTCCAGGTCAGCTCCTACAATGAGCAGTTCTTC
CDR3 protein: CASSVQVSSYNEQFF

V gene: TRBV19
clone size: -
J gene: TRBJ1-2
D gene: TRBD1
CDR3 DNA: TGTGCCAGTAGTAAGGGGACAGGGGGCGCGTCGGCGTGGGGCTACACCTTC
CDR3 protein: CASSKGTGGASAWGYTF

V gene: TRBV6-1
clone size: -
J gene: TRBJ2-5
D gene: TRBD1
CDR3 DNA: TGTGCCAGCAGTGAAGGCAGGGGGCACTCAGGAGAGACCCAGTACTTC
CDR3 protein: CASSEGRGHSGETQYF

V gene: TRBV6-5
clone size: -
J gene: TRBJ1-4
D gene: -
CDR3 DNA: TGTGCCAGCAATCAACCCCAGGGTGAAAAACTGTTTTTT
CDR3 protein: CASNQPQGEKLFF

V gene: TRBV4-1
clone size: -
J gene: TRBJ2-7
D gene: TRBD1
CDR3 DNA: TGCGCCAGCAGCCAAGACGGAGGACAGGGTTCCTACGAGCAGTACTTC
CDR3 protein: CASSQDGGQGSYEQYF

V gene: TRBV4-2
clone size: -
J gene: TRBJ2-7
D gene: -
CDR3 DNA: TGTGCCAGCAGCCAAGACATCGAGCGGATCTACGAGCAGTACTTC
CDR3 protein: CASSQDIERIYEQYF

V gene: TRBV27
clone size: -
J gene: TRBJ2-3
D gene: TRBD2
CDR3 DNA: TGTGCCATTCAAAAGAATAGCGGGACAGATACGCAGTATTTT
CDR3 protein: CAIQKNSGTDTQYF

V gene: TRBV27
clone size: -
J gene: TRBJ1-1
D gene: -
CDR3 DNA: TGTGCCAGCAGTTACAAAGTGAACACTGAAGCTTTCTTT
CDR3 protein: CASSYKVNTEAFF

V gene: TRBV4-1
clone size: -
J gene: TRBJ2-5
D gene: TRBD1
CDR3 DNA: TGCGCCAGCAGCCAATCGGGACAGTTTAAAGAGACCCAGTACTTC
CDR3 protein: CASSQSGQFKETQYF

V gene: TRBV18
clone size: -
J gene: TRBJ2-7
D gene: -
CDR3 DNA: TGTGCCAGCTCACCTCGGCAGGGTACCTACGAGCAGTACTTC
CDR3 protein: CASSPRQGTYEQYF

V gene: TRBV10-3
clone size: -
J gene: TRBJ2-1
D gene: -
CDR3 DNA: TGTGCCATCTCGACGGCAAGCTCCTACAATGAGCAGTTCTTC
CDR3 protein: CAISTASSYNEQFF

V gene: TRBV19
clone size: -
J gene: TRBJ2-7
D gene: TRBD1
CDR3 DNA: TGTGCCAGTAGCGGGACAGCTGGTATCGCAGAGCAGTACTTC
CDR3 protein: CASSGTAGIAEQYF

V gene: TRBV29-1
clone size: -
J gene: TRBJ2-3
D gene: -
CDR3 DNA: TGCAGCGGTGCAGGGGCGGGAGATACGCAGTATTTT
CDR3 protein: CSGAGAGDTQYF

V gene: TRBV4-1
clone size: -
J gene: TRBJ2-1
D gene: TRBD2
CDR3 DNA: TGCGCCAGCAGCCAAGAAGCTCCGACTAGCAACGCAGATAGCAATGAGCAGTTCTTC
CDR3 protein: CASSQEAPTSNADSNEQFF

V gene: TRBV7-8
clone size: -
J gene: TRBJ2-7
D gene: -
CDR3 DNA: TGTGCCAGCAGCCCTAGGACAGAGACCTACGAGCAGTACTTC
CDR3 protein: CASSPRTETYEQYF

V gene: TRBV5-1
clone size: many
J gene: TRBJ2-1
D gene: -
CDR3 DNA: TGCGCCAGCAGCTTCAGCGTTGGCTCCTACAATGAGCAGTTCTTC
CDR3 protein: CASSFSVGSYNEQFF

V gene: TRBV4-1
clone size: many
J gene: TRBJ2-7
D gene: -
CDR3 DNA: TGCGCCAGCAGCCAGGGGGCTTCTGAGCGCGAGCAGTACTTC
CDR3 protein: CASSQGASEREQYF

V gene: TRBV4-1
clone size: -
J gene: TRBJ2-4
D gene: -
CDR3 DNA: TGCGCCAGCAGCCCCACCGGGACACTAGCCAAAAACATTCAGTACTTC
CDR3 protein: CASSPTGTLAKNIQYF

V gene: TRBV10-3
clone size: -
J gene: TRBJ2-2
D gene: -
CDR3 DNA: TGTGCCATCAAAGGGACCACCTCTACCGGGGAGCTGTTTTTT
CDR3 protein: CAIKGTTSTGELFF

V gene: TRBV6-6
clone size: many
J gene: TRBJ1-2
D gene: -
CDR3 DNA: TGTGCCAGCACTATACAGGGCTATGGCTACACCTTC
CDR3 protein: CASTIQGYGYTF

V gene: TRBV15
clone size: few
J gene: TRBJ1-3
D gene: -
CDR3 DNA: TGTGCCACCAGCAGCTTACAGGGAACTGGAAACACCATATATTTT
CDR3 protein: CATSSLQGTGNTIYF

V gene: TRBV7-9
clone size: -
J gene: TRBJ2-5
D gene: -
CDR3 DNA: TGTGCCAGCAGCTTAGGATCGGGGGCCGCAGAGACCCAGTACTTC
CDR3 protein: CASSLGSGAAETQYF

V gene: TRBV2
clone size: -
J gene: TRBJ1-5
D gene: -
CDR3 DNA: TGTGCCAGCAGACAGGGCGGTAGGCAGCCCCAGCATTTT
CDR3 protein: CASRQGGRQPQHF

V gene: TRBV7-9
clone size: -
J gene: TRBJ1-1
D gene: -
CDR3 DNA: TGTGCCAGCAGCTTAGCCGGGGTACAGGGCACTGAAGCTTTCTTT
CDR3 protein: CASSLAGVQGTEAFF

V gene: TRBV6-8
clone size: -
J gene: TRBJ2-5
D gene: TRBD1
CDR3 DNA: TGTGCCAGCAGCCGCGACAGGGGACGGCAAGAGACCCAGTACTTC
CDR3 protein: CASSRDRGRQETQYF

V gene: TRBV7-9
clone size: once
J gene: TRBJ2-3
D gene: -
CDR3 DNA: TGTGCCAGCAGCTTTCAGCTTAGCACAGATACGCAGTATTTT
CDR3 protein: CASSFQLSTDTQYF

V gene: TRBV14
clone size: many
J gene: TRBJ2-7
D gene: TRBD2
CDR3 DNA: TGTGCCAGCAGCCAGCGGGGGGGAGGGCGGTACGAGCAGTACTTC
CDR3 protein: CASSQRGGGRYEQYF

V gene: TRBV28
clone size: -
J gene: TRBJ1-4
D gene: TRBD1
CDR3 DNA: TGTGCCAGTACCACCCCCGGGGGACAGGGGCATTCTAGAGAAAAACTGTTTTTT
CDR3 protein: CASTTPGGQGHSREKLFF

V gene: TRBV12-5
clone size: -
J gene: TRBJ1-1
D gene: TRBD1
CDR3 DNA: TGTGCTAGTGGTTTAGGGGGCATTGGCGGCACTGAAGCTTTCTTT
CDR3 protein: CASGLGGIGGTEAFF

V gene: TRBV2
clone size: -
J gene: TRBJ2-2
D gene: -
CDR3 DNA: TGTGCCAGCAGTGATGGTTCGGTATCCCCCGGGGAGCTGTTTTTT
CDR3 protein: CASSDGSVSPGELFF

V gene: TRBV2
clone size: -
J gene: TRBJ1-4
D gene: TRBD1
CDR3 DNA: TGTGCCAGCAAATCGGGGACAGGGGGTGGTGAAAAACTGTTTTTT
CDR3 protein: CASKSGTGGGEKLFF

V gene: TRBV28
clone size: many
J gene: TRBJ2-3
D gene: -
CDR3 DNA: TGTGCCAGCAGGCCCGGGTACAGCACAGATACGCAGTATTTT
CDR3 protein: CASRPGYSTDTQYF

V gene: TRBV28
clone size: -
J gene: TRBJ2-1
D gene: TRBD1
CDR3 DNA: TGTGCCAGCAGTTTCGGTTTCGGGACAGGGGGATACAATGAGCAGTTCTTC
CDR3 protein: CASSFGFGTGGYNEQFF